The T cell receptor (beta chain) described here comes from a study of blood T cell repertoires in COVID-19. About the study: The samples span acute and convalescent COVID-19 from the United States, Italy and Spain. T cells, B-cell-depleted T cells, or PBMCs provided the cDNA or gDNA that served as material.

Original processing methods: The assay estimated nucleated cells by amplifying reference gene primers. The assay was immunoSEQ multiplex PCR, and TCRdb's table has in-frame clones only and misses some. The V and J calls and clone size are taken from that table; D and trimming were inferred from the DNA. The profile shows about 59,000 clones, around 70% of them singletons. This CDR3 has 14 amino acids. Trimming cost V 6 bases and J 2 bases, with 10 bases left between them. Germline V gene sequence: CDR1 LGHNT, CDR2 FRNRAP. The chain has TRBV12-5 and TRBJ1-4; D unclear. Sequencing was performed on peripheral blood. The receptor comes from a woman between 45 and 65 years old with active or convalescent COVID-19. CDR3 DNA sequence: TGTGCTAGTGGCATGGACTTGACTAATGAAAAACTGTTTTTT. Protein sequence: CASGMDLTNEKLFF.